Reported below is one T cell receptor beta chain. The antigen remains undetermined. Using immunoSEQ multiplex PCR, the repertoire was profiled, and TCRdb retains in-frame clones only, with some absent. The table lists around 1,900,000 clones, 85% to 95% of them singletons, with around 1.7% in the top ten. The source of the sample is a study of shared clonotypes between healthy human individuals. About the research overall: The plates for each donor numbered three CD4 naive, three CD4 memory, two CD8 naive and one CD8 memory. Study-wide points: The study drew on few donors, limiting represented genetic and exposure-history diversity.

CD45RO-negative cells were positively selected for CCR7, leaving out terminally differentiated effector memory CD45RA+ cells. There were no recent acute infections or vaccinations among the donors, who were healthy HIV-negative adults. The V end lost 3 bases, the J end lost 3 bases, and 14 bases lay between the germline ends. Germline CDR1 PRHDT, CDR2 FYEKMQ (reference sequence). The CDR3 is 15 amino acids. The chain couples TRBV13 to TRBJ2-5; D assignment may be TRBD1 or TRBD2 (5 bases each). The receptor was isolated from a man aged 18 to 30 in good health. Some clones in this sample may be carry-over from other donors' samples. The sequenced material came from naive CD8+ T cells from PBMCs. CDR3 nucleotides: TGTGCCAGCAGCTTGAGTGGGATGGGGGAAGAGACCCAGTACTTC. It specifies CASSLSGMGEETQYF.